This T cell receptor beta chain was recorded in a study of PD-1 blockade in classical Hodgkin lymphoma. Study background: Patients in the cohort were put on intravenous nivolumab, 3 mg/kg every 2 weeks.

Findings of the study overall: Lower baseline TCR diversity marked trial partial responders and progressors. Before treatment, TCR diversity in newly diagnosed patients was reportedly lower than in healthy donors. The repertoire differences lack a defined cause, possibly disease activity or prior therapy.

Deletions cut 2 bases from V and 8 bases from J, with 6 bases between. CDR3 length: 11 residues. CDR1 and CDR2 from the germline V gene are ENHRY and SYGVKD. In every patient, relapse followed autologous stem cell transplantation, while exposure to brentuximab vedotin differed. Through magnetic negative selection, CD8+ T cells were separated from PBMCs that had been thawed. Using immunoSEQ multiplex PCR, the repertoire was profiled, and TCRdb retains in-frame clones only, with some absent. This sample has about 29,000 clones; around nine tenths occur once, and the top ten carry approximately 6.3%. Concerning this clone itself: What it binds is not known.

The sequence was collected from a human donor with classical Hodgkin lymphoma. This specimen consisted of CD8+ T cells from blood, obtained at baseline. V is TRBV10-3 and J is TRBJ1-2; no clear D. The CDR3 sequence: CAISELVGYTF. Here the CDR3 DNA reads TGTGCCATCAGTGAGCTAGTCGGCTACACCTTC.